This record looks at one T cell receptor beta chain sequence and its context. Its target is unknown. 5'RACE template switching with UMIs produced the TCR beta cDNA. After re-calling the 5' RACE reads, TCRdb lists one entry per CDR3 protein, DNA absent. Its listing shows about 260,000 distinct CDR3 sequences. Germline V gives CDR1 SGHAT, CDR2 FQNNGV. This CDR3 is built from 16 residues. The data are from a study of T cells expressing NK-cell markers. Overall study context: Sequencing of TCR beta repertoires drew on sorted CD3+CD56+NKG2C+, CD3+CD56+NKG2C- and CD3+CD56-NKG2C+ T cells. With respect to HCMV, most of the eight sequenced donors were seropositive, and one was seronegative. Study results and limitations: Certain NKG2C+ T cell clones were expanded, and their HCMV specificity remained unclear.

V is TRBV11-2 and J is TRBJ1-3; TCRdb proposes TRBD1, but this gene call is untestable without DNA. This TCR was recovered from a man aged 18 to 30 in good health. The specimen was blood T cells: a sorted CD56 or NKG2C T cell subset, CD4+ or CD8+ T cells, or bulk PBMC T cells (not recorded which). The CDR3 region is CASSLGFAGTGNTIYF.